Presented here are 4 T cell receptor beta chains from one specimen sequenced in a study of CD8 T cells in Susac syndrome. An amount of RNA that ranged from roughly 0.5 to 1 ug was reverse transcribed with random hexamers. TCRdb reanalysed the immunoSEQ multiplex PCR reads using MiXCR and keeps one entry per CDR3 protein. The sample has some 190,000 distinct CDR3 sequences; 95% are singletons. The sample comprised CD4+ T cells from PBMCs. These receptors were obtained from a human donor in good health.

The chain joins TRBV20-1 to TRBJ2-3; TRBD1 might be the D (5 bases). The germline gives CDR1 DFQATT, CDR2 SNEGSKA (reference sequence). V gave up 2 bases and J gave up 3 bases, with 12 bases separating them. The CDR3 loop spans 14 amino acids. CDR3 nucleotide sequence: TGCAGTGCTAGAATCGCAGGGATAACAGATACGCAGTATTTT. Protein sequence: CSARIAGITDTQYF.

The CDR3 reads CASSQVILAGPQRFF. The DNA for the CDR3 is TGCGCCAGCAGCCAAGTGATACTAGCGGGACCACAGCGGTTCTTC. The V gene is TRBV4-1, the J gene TRBJ2-1; 10 nucleotides match TRBD2. J was trimmed by 15 bases and V by 1 base; bases with no gene match: 12. CDR3 length equals 15 residues. Germline loops: CDR1 MGHRA, CDR2 YSYEKL.

The genes are TRBV18 and TRBJ2-1; 10 bases line up with TRBD1. Trimming cost V 4 bases and J 0 bases; bases outside gene matches: 6. The CDR3 contains 17 residues. Germline loops: CDR1 KGHSH, CDR2 LQKENI. The CDR3 DNA reads TGTGCCAGCTCACTCTTGGGACAGGGGAGCTCCTACAATGAGCAGTTCTTC. It encodes CASSLLGQGSSYNEQFF.

The V gene is TRBV5-6, the J gene TRBJ1-5; no clear D. Germline assignment: CDR1 SGHDT and CDR2 YYEEEE. The V end lost 2 bases, the J end lost 6 bases, and 12 bases lay between the germline ends. This CDR3 has 14 residues. CDR3 nucleotide sequence: TGTGCCAGCAGCTTACAAGGGATGGGTCAGCCCCAGCATTTT. Protein product: CASSLQGMGQPQHF.